This TCR beta chain was sequenced for a study of T cells in Graves' hyperthyroidism and ophthalmopathy. Study-wide results and limits: Most clonotypes that expanded in the thyroid above 0.001 also showed up in blood.

Reasons for excluding patients were uncontrolled infection, other autoimmune disease, pregnancy or lactation. Amplification targeted TCR beta CDR3 regions from RNA transcripts. In the first-round RT-PCR of the TCR CDR3, the HTBI primer set was used. One entry per CDR3 protein, called by TCRdb with MiXCR from the multiplex PCR reads. Among 350,000 to 400,000 distinct CDR3 sequences listed, over 15% were seen once. This clonotype was detected ten times or more. Its matching antigen is unknown. Material for sequencing was blood. The receptor was isolated from a woman under 30 with Graves' hyperthyroidism.

This CDR3 is CSVAPGSGGLFEQYF. For the CDR3, the DNA is TGCAGCGTTGCCCCTGGTAGCGGGGGATTGTTCGAGCAGTACTTC. This chain joins TRBV29-1 and TRBJ2-7; TRBD2 aligns across 9 bases. Germline V lookup: CDR1 SQVTM, CDR2 ANQGSEA. Germline trimming cut 4 bases from V and 6 bases from J; bases unmatched to any gene: 13. The CDR3 length is 15 residues.